This T cell receptor (beta chain) was recorded in a study of shared clonotypes between healthy human individuals. This clone was recorded once. TCRdb's table, derived via immunoSEQ multiplex PCR, lists solely in-frame clones and lacks some. The sample holds nearly 500,000 clones, less than 80% seen once. Trimming took 4 bases from V and 1 from J; bases not matched to a gene: 6. The CDR3 totals 16 residues. Germline CDR1 and CDR2: MDHEN and SYDVKM. The chain employs TRBV28 and TRBJ1-5; TRBD1 matches 8 bases. This TCR came from a woman aged 40 to 50 in good health. Some clones in this sample may be carry-over from other donors' samples. Sample: PBMCs. The CDR3 coding sequence is TGTGCCAGCAGTTCGGACAGGGTAGGAAGCAATCAGCCCCAGCATTTT. Its translation: CASSSDRVGSNQPQHF.